These T cell receptor beta chains were read from a single sample in a study of memory CD4+ T cells and cytomegalovirus serostatus. The assay was immunoSEQ multiplex PCR, and TCRdb's table has in-frame clones only and misses some. Of about 42,000 clones in the sample, roughly 80% were seen once. Sequencing was done on a sample of memory CD4+ T cells from blood. The receptors derive from an adult in good health and CMV-seronegative. Each CDR3 is given with its conserved first and last residue. The order of the fields is J gene, clone size, V gene, D gene, CDR3 protein, CDR3 DNA. The D gene is left open where the match is weak. Not all rows give a size; the values are once, few, many and, for expanded clones, a class.

J: TRBJ2-2; size: -; V: TRBV7-3; D: -; CDR3: CASSLMAGANTGELFF; DNA: TGTGCCAGCAGCTTAATGGCGGGGGCCAACACCGGGGAGCTGTTTTTT
J: TRBJ2-7; size: -; V: TRBV11-2; D: TRBD2; CDR3: CASSLDRPDGGGGYEQYF; DNA: TGTGCCAGCAGCTTAGACCGGCCTGATGGGGGGGGAGGCTACGAGCAGTACTTC
J: TRBJ2-1; size: once; V: TRBV6-5; D: -; CDR3: CASSLTRETYNEQFF; DNA: TGTGCCAGCAGTCTCACTAGGGAGACCTACAATGAGCAGTTCTTC
J: TRBJ2-7; size: -; V: TRBV10-2; D: TRBD2; CDR3: CASSDLLADTYEQYF; DNA: TGCGCCAGCAGTGACCTACTAGCGGACACCTACGAGCAGTACTTC
J: TRBJ1-5; size: -; V: TRBV19; D: -; CDR3: CASSRETKYSNQPQHF; DNA: TGTGCCAGTAGTCGAGAGACAAAATATAGCAATCAGCCCCAGCATTTT
J: TRBJ2-7; size: -; V: TRBV6-1; D: TRBD1; CDR3: CASNPLRGFSYEQYF; DNA: TGTGCCAGCAATCCACTCAGGGGGTTTTCCTACGAGCAGTACTTC
J: TRBJ2-1; size: -; V: TRBV27; D: -; CDR3: CASGGTVFYNEQFF; DNA: TGTGCCAGCGGGGGCACCGTTTTCTACAATGAGCAGTTCTTC
J: TRBJ2-7; size: -; V: TRBV7-2; D: TRBD1; CDR3: CASSRGDRDRSEQYF; DNA: TGTGCCAGCAGCCGCGGGGACCGGGACAGGAGCGAGCAGTACTTC
J: TRBJ1-2; size: -; V: TRBV5-4; D: -; CDR3: CASSLEGKGGYTF; DNA: TGTGCCAGCAGCTTGGAAGGGAAAGGTGGCTACACCTTC
J: TRBJ1-2; size: -; V: TRBV11-2; D: -; CDR3: CASSSRLRINYGYTF; DNA: TGTGCCAGCAGCTCTCGCCTACGGATTAACTATGGCTACACCTTC
J: TRBJ2-2; size: -; V: TRBV9; D: -; CDR3: CASSAHHRDTGELFF; DNA: TGTGCCAGCAGCGCCCACCACAGGGATACCGGGGAGCTGTTTTTT
J: TRBJ2-7; size: -; V: TRBV28; D: -; CDR3: CAGSFRGFDRPNYEQYF; DNA: TGTGCCGGCAGTTTTAGGGGTTTTGACAGGCCAAACTACGAGCAGTACTTC
J: TRBJ2-7; size: -; V: TRBV4-1; D: -; CDR3: CASSQEQTLSSYEQYF; DNA: TGCGCCAGCAGCCAAGAACAGACCTTAAGCTCCTACGAGCAGTACTTC
J: TRBJ2-6; size: -; V: TRBV4-2; D: TRBD2; CDR3: CASSLVSGGRSGANVLTF; DNA: TGTGCCAGCAGCCTCGTGAGCGGGGGCCGCTCTGGGGCCAACGTCCTGACTTTC
J: TRBJ1-1; size: few; V: TRBV7-9; D: -; CDR3: CASSSYRQNTEAFF; DNA: TGTGCCAGCAGCTCATATCGACAAAACACTGAAGCTTTCTTT
J: TRBJ2-3; size: -; V: TRBV11-3; D: -; CDR3: CASSLGGSTDTQYF; DNA: TGTGCCAGCAGCTTAGGGGGGAGCACAGATACGCAGTATTTT
J: TRBJ1-6; size: -; V: TRBV15; D: -; CDR3: CATSMIRLNSPLHF; DNA: TGTGCCACCAGCATGATAAGATTGAATTCACCCCTCCACTTT
J: TRBJ1-1; size: -; V: TRBV18; D: -; CDR3: CASSPGADEAFF; DNA: TGTGCCAGCTCACCGGGGGCAGATGAAGCTTTCTTT
J: TRBJ2-1; size: -; V: TRBV5-6; D: TRBD2; CDR3: CASSFPAGGPNEQFF; DNA: TGTGCCAGCAGTTTCCCAGCGGGGGGGCCCAATGAGCAGTTCTTC
J: TRBJ2-3; size: -; V: TRBV19; D: -; CDR3: CASRIMGTSTDTQYF; DNA: TGTGCCAGTAGAATCATGGGGACTAGCACAGATACGCAGTATTTT
J: TRBJ2-3; size: -; V: TRBV2; D: TRBD2; CDR3: CASSEGGGRSTDTQYF; DNA: TGTGCCAGCAGTGAAGGGGGGGGACGAAGCACAGATACGCAGTATTTT
J: TRBJ1-4; size: -; V: TRBV6-5; D: -; CDR3: CASSLGGVEKLFF; DNA: TGTGCCAGCAGCCTGGGAGGGGTTGAAAAACTGTTTTTT
J: TRBJ2-2; size: -; V: TRBV29-1; D: -; CDR3: CSMIGRENTGELFF; DNA: TGCAGCATGATAGGACGTGAGAACACCGGGGAGCTGTTTTTT
J: TRBJ1-5; size: -; V: TRBV18; D: -; CDR3: CASSLGQRDVPKHF; DNA: TGTGCCAGCTCTCTAGGACAACGAGACGTGCCCAAACATTTT
J: TRBJ1-1; size: -; V: TRBV7-9; D: -; CDR3: CASSGEGTEAFF; DNA: TGTGCCAGCAGCGGGGAGGGAACTGAAGCTTTCTTT
J: TRBJ1-4; size: -; V: TRBV30; D: -; CDR3: CAWGSQGKNEKLFF; DNA: TGTGCCTGGGGAAGCCAGGGTAAGAATGAAAAACTGTTTTTT
J: TRBJ1-3; size: -; V: TRBV5-1; D: -; CDR3: CASSLAGPGNTIYF; DNA: TGCGCCAGCAGCTTGGCGGGCCCTGGAAACACCATATATTTT
J: TRBJ2-2; size: -; V: TRBV29-1; D: -; CDR3: CSVEGWSGDSANTGELFF; DNA: TGCAGCGTTGAAGGGTGGTCGGGTGACAGCGCGAACACCGGGGAGCTGTTTTTT
J: TRBJ2-5; size: few; V: TRBV7-2; D: TRBD1; CDR3: CASSSNTGARYQETQYF; DNA: TGTGCCAGCAGCTCCAATACAGGGGCCCGGTACCAAGAGACCCAGTACTTC
J: TRBJ1-4; size: -; V: TRBV4-3; D: TRBD1; CDR3: CASSQDPQGAEKLFF; DNA: TGCGCCAGCAGCCAAGATCCCCAGGGGGCCGAAAAACTGTTTTTT
J: TRBJ2-5; size: -; V: TRBV5-1; D: TRBD2; CDR3: CASSLARGGLFQETQYF; DNA: TGCGCCAGCAGCTTGGCGCGCGGGGGGCTCTTCCAAGAGACCCAGTACTTC
J: TRBJ2-2; size: -; V: TRBV11-3; D: TRBD1; CDR3: CASSSQTGDTGELFF; DNA: TGTGCCAGCAGCTCCCAGACAGGGGACACCGGGGAGCTGTTTTTT
J: TRBJ2-4; size: -; V: TRBV7-2; D: TRBD2; CDR3: CASSLVGGGRAKNIQYF; DNA: TGTGCCAGCAGCTTAGTCGGGGGGGGGCGAGCCAAAAACATTCAGTACTTC
J: TRBJ1-3; size: -; V: TRBV7-2; D: TRBD1; CDR3: CASSPTGEGNTIYF; DNA: TGTGCCAGCAGCCCGACAGGGGAAGGAAACACCATATATTTT
J: TRBJ2-6; size: -; V: TRBV5-1; D: -; CDR3: CASSLGSAANVLTF; DNA: TGCGCCAGCAGCTTGGGCAGCGCGGCCAACGTCCTGACTTTC
J: TRBJ1-2; size: -; V: TRBV7-9; D: TRBD1; CDR3: CASSLALTGAYGYTF; DNA: TGTGCCAGCAGCTTAGCATTGACAGGGGCCTATGGCTACACCTTC